The 23 T cell receptor beta chains presented below share a single source sample, sequenced in a study of identical twins. TCRdb analysed the 5' RACE reads with MiXCR anew, one entry per CDR3 protein. The table includes some 300,000 distinct CDR3 sequences, 9% to 15% detected once. This sample also belongs to another study, concerning yellow fever vaccine responses in identical twins.

Material: CD8+ T cells sorted from blood. Receptors were obtained from a woman younger than 35 in good health.

This clonotype was observed a handful of times. The chain combines TRBV20-1 with TRBJ2-1; TRBD2 is a possible D gene (6 bases). The V gene's germline CDR1 is DFQATT and CDR2 SNEGSKA (reference sequence). The CDR3 loop spans 14 amino acids. Trimming cost V 3 bases and J 9 bases, with 18 bases left between them. CDR3 sequence reads: CSASQEGPWGEQFF. The CDR3 DNA reads as TGCAGTGCTAGTCAGGAGGGCCCGTGGGGTGAGCAGTTCTTC.

The rearrangement uses TRBV14 and TRBJ2-2; D is ambiguous. Trimming removed 2 bases at V and 2 bases at J, with 3 bases between. This CDR3 is 13 amino acids long. Germline assignment: CDR1 SGHDN and CDR2 FVKESK. CDR3 sequence (DNA): TGTGCCAGCAGCCAAATAAACACCGGGGAGCTGTTTTTT. The encoded protein is CASSQINTGELFF.

DNA of the CDR3: TGTGCCAGCAGTGAGGCCGGGACTTACTCTAGCACAGATACGCAGTATTTT. It is translated as CASSEAGTYSSTDTQYF. The rearrangement uses TRBV6-1 and TRBJ2-3, with D possibly TRBD2 on 6 matching bases. The CDR3 has 17 amino acids. V was trimmed by 3 bases and J by 0 bases, leaving 16 bases between them. CDR1 is MNHNS and CDR2 is SASEGT in the germline V gene.

V is TRBV13 and J is TRBJ1-2, with a tentative D call TRBD1 (6 bases). Deletions cut 4 bases from V and 0 bases from J, with 9 bases between. The CDR3 is made up of 14 amino acids. From germline, CDR1 is PRHDT and CDR2 FYEKMQ (reference sequence). DNA of the CDR3: TGTGCCAGCAGCTCGAACAGGGCTAACTATGGCTACACCTTC. This translates into CASSSNRANYGYTF. Full variable domain (outside the CDR3, taken from reference TRBV13 and TRBJ1-2): AAGVIQSPRHLIKEKRETATLKCYPIPRHDTVYWYQQGPGQDPQFLISFYEKMQSDKGSIPDRFSAQQFSDYHSELNMSSLELGDSALYFCASSSNRANYGYTFGSGTRLTVV.

The rearrangement uses TRBV2 and TRBJ2-7; D is ambiguous. The CDR3 is 13 amino acids. Germline CDR1 and CDR2: SNHLY and FYNNEI. The V end was cut by 3 bases, the J end by 7 bases, with 13 bases between. The CDR3 DNA reads TGTGCCAGCAGTGATGGGGTCCTAGGAGAGCAGTACTTC. Translated: CASSDGVLGEQYF.

This clonotype was observed a few times. V and J are TRBV27 and TRBJ2-1; D not resolved. Germline V gene sequence: CDR1 MNHEY, CDR2 SMNVEV (reference sequence). Trimming pared 0 bases from V and 4 bases from J, leaving 7 bases between. CDR3 size: 14 residues. In nucleotides, the CDR3 is TGTGCCAGCAGTTTATCGATTCCGTACAATGAGCAGTTCTTC. Its translation: CASSLSIPYNEQFF.

This clonotype was seen more than once but under ten times. The genes are TRBV6-5 and TRBJ2-2; D unresolved. The germline V gene has CDR1 MNHEY and CDR2 SVGAGI. V shed 1 base and J shed 1 base, with 4 bases lying between them. The CDR3 totals 14 residues. CDR3 region: CASSYFENTGELFF. DNA of the CDR3: TGTGCCAGCAGTTACTTCGAGAACACCGGGGAGCTGTTTTTT.

This clonotype turned up a few times. The CDR3 region has the DNA TGCAGTGCTAGGGGACTGAGTTATGGCTACACCTTC. Protein product: CSARGLSYGYTF. The chain is built from TRBV20-1 and TRBJ1-2; D may be TRBD1 (5 bases). Germline loops: CDR1 DFQATT, CDR2 SNEGSKA (reference sequence). Trimming removed 3 bases from V and 5 bases from J, with 10 bases in between. CDR3 length equals 12 residues.

The chain employs TRBV28 and TRBJ2-3; D assignment may be TRBD1 or TRBD2 (6 bases each). Trimming left V 10 bases short and J 4 bases short, with 18 bases between. Looked up from germline, CDR1 is MDHEN and CDR2 is SYDVKM. The length of the CDR3 is 14 residues. Written as DNA, the CDR3 is TGTGCCACCTACACGACGGGGGCCCCAGATACGCAGTATTTT. Translated: CATYTTGAPDTQYF. Using reference TRBV28 and TRBJ2-3 for the parts outside the CDR3, the full variable domain is DVKVTQSSRYLVKRTGEKVFLECVQDMDHENMFWYRQDPGLGLRLIYFSYDVKMKEKGDIPEGYSVSREKKERFSLILESASTNQTSMYLCATYTTGAPDTQYFGPGTRLTVL.

This chain connects TRBV7-2 to TRBJ2-1, with TRBD2 identical over 9 bases. CDR1 is SGHTA and CDR2 is FQGNSA in the germline V gene. CDR3 size: 14 residues. With V trimmed by 8 bases and J by 4 bases, 6 bases remained unmatched. The CDR3 loop is CASAPSGTYNEQFF. CDR3 nucleotides: TGTGCCAGCGCCCCTAGCGGGACGTACAATGAGCAGTTCTTC.

This clonotype was found a few times. The gene calls are TRBV29-1 and TRBJ1-1; D possibly corresponds to TRBD1 (5 bases). V was pared by 6 bases and J by 7 bases, with 9 bases between. The CDR3 sequence is 10 residues long. CDR1 SQVTM and CDR2 ANQGSEA come from the germline V gene. DNA for the CDR3: TGCAGCGTCAGGGACGTTGAAGCTTTCTTT. Its translation: CSVRDVEAFF.

This chain joins TRBV20-1 and TRBJ2-7, with 9 bases that match TRBD1. The CDR3 is 14 residues long. In germline, CDR1 is DFQATT, CDR2 SNEGSKA (reference sequence). The V segment lost 6 bases and the J segment 0 bases; nucleotides outside the gene matches: 6. The CDR3 protein is CSATGTGSSYEQYV. The CDR3 nucleotides are TGCAGTGCAACCGGGACAGGGAGCTCCTACGAGCAGTACGTC.

The CDR3 protein is CASKPGTGKGQPQHF. DNA for the CDR3: TGTGCCAGTAAACCTGGGACAGGGAAAGGACAGCCCCAGCATTTT. The chain joins TRBV12-3 or TRBV12-4 to TRBJ1-5; 9 nucleotides match TRBD1. V lost 9 bases and J lost 7; bases outside the gene matches: 13. The CDR3 covers 15 residues.

The sample holds a few counts of this clonotype. The chain carries TRBV7-9 and TRBJ2-5; D might be TRBD2 (7 bases). The V end was cut by 5 bases, the J end by 5 bases, with 21 bases between. The CDR3 extends over 16 amino acids. Germline assignment: CDR1 SEHNR and CDR2 FQNEAQ (reference sequence). The CDR3 nucleotides read TGTGCCAGCAGCGAAAGGGGGGGGACCTTTGGGGAGACCCAGTACTTC. Its protein is CASSERGGTFGETQYF.

This sequence joins TRBV7-9 and TRBJ1-1; 11 positions match TRBD1. The J segment lost 6 bases and the V segment lost 3 bases, leaving 6 bases of the junction unmatched. From germline, CDR1 is SEHNR and CDR2 FQNEAQ (reference sequence). The CDR3 extends over 15 amino acids. The CDR3, as DNA: TGTGCCAGCAGCTTCGGACAGGGGGCGTTGGCTGAAGCTTTCTTT. This translates into CASSFGQGALAEAFF. The full variable domain, in which reference TRBV7-9 and TRBJ1-1 provide the parts outside the CDR3, is DTGVSQNPRHKITKRGQNVTFRCDPISEHNRLYWYRQTLGQGPEFLTYFQNEAQLEKSRLLSDRFSAERPKGSFSTLEIQRTEQGDSAMYLCASSFGQGALAEAFFGQGTRLTVV.

Only a few counts were recorded for this clonotype. The chain links TRBV5-5 to TRBJ1-4, with 7 bases fitting TRBD1. V shed 3 bases and J 2 bases; nucleotides not matched to a gene: 10. The germline gives CDR1 SGHKS, CDR2 YYEKEE (reference sequence). The CDR3 extends over 17 amino acids. The CDR3 region has the DNA TGTGCCAGCAGCTCGCCTGAACAGGGGTGGACTAATGAAAAACTGTTTTTT. Amino acids: CASSSPEQGWTNEKLFF.

V is TRBV7-8 and J is TRBJ2-7, with 9 nucleotides matching TRBD1. The CDR3 spans 15 residues. V gave up 4 bases and J gave up 1 base; unmatched junction bases: 5. Germline values: CDR1 SGHVS, CDR2 FQNEAQ. The CDR3 region is CASSWAGTGSYEQYV. The CDR3 nucleotides are TGTGCCAGCAGCTGGGCGGGGACAGGGTCCTACGAGCAGTACGTC.

This clonotype was recorded a few times. The rearrangement joins TRBV14 to TRBJ2-3, with a tentative D call TRBD2 (5 bases). With 0 bases removed from V and 5 bases from J, the gap between germline ends came to 36 bases. Looked up from germline, CDR1 is SGHDN and CDR2 is FVKESK. The CDR3 has 23 residues. For the CDR3, the DNA is TGTGCCAGCAGCCAAGATGGGTGGGAACAGCCGGAGGAAGGATTTATTGTAGGAGATACGCAGTATTTT. This translates into CASSQDGWEQPEEGFIVGDTQYF.

The J gene is TRBJ1-1, the V gene TRBV11-3, with 9 nucleotides matching TRBD1. Germline-derived CDR1 and CDR2 are SGHNT and YENEEA. Trimming took 4 bases from V and 1 from J; bases not matched to a gene: 1. The CDR3 runs to 14 residues. CDR3: CASSSDRGNTEAFF. The CDR3 DNA is TGTGCCAGCAGCTCGGACAGGGGGAACACTGAAGCTTTCTTT.

J is TRBJ2-1 and V is TRBV12-3 or TRBV12-4; D unclear. V was clipped by 7 bases and J by 5 bases, with 15 bases between them. This CDR3 contains 14 residues. The DNA of the CDR3 is TGTGCCAGCACCACTGCCGGACCCCACAATGAGCAGTTCTTC. Protein product: CASTTAGPHNEQFF.

Only a few counts were recorded for this clonotype. The genes are TRBV2 and TRBJ1-2; D gene unclear. There are 13 residues in the CDR3. Germline assignment: CDR1 SNHLY and CDR2 FYNNEI. Deletions cut 4 bases from V and 2 bases from J, with 8 bases between. The CDR3 loop is CASSASPNYGYTF. The CDR3 DNA reads TGTGCCAGCAGTGCCAGCCCGAACTATGGCTACACCTTC.

The table lists this clonotype with a few counts. V is TRBV20-1 and J is TRBJ2-1, with unresolved D. Deletions cut 7 bases from V and 2 bases from J, with 12 bases between. The CDR3 has 13 amino acids. The germline CDR1 and CDR2 sequences are DFQATT and SNEGSKA (reference sequence). The CDR3 sequence is CSVDQETYNEQFF. CDR3 DNA: TGCAGTGTAGATCAGGAAACCTACAATGAGCAGTTCTTC.

The gene calls are TRBV28 and TRBJ1-4; a weak D match, TRBD1 (5 bases). The CDR3 extends over 15 amino acids. V was cut by 6 bases and J by 0 bases, with 11 bases left in between. CDR1 and CDR2 (germline): MDHEN, SYDVKM. The DNA of the CDR3 is TGTGCCAGCAGGCTGACAGACGCAACTAATGAAAAACTGTTTTTT. This encodes CASRLTDATNEKLFF.